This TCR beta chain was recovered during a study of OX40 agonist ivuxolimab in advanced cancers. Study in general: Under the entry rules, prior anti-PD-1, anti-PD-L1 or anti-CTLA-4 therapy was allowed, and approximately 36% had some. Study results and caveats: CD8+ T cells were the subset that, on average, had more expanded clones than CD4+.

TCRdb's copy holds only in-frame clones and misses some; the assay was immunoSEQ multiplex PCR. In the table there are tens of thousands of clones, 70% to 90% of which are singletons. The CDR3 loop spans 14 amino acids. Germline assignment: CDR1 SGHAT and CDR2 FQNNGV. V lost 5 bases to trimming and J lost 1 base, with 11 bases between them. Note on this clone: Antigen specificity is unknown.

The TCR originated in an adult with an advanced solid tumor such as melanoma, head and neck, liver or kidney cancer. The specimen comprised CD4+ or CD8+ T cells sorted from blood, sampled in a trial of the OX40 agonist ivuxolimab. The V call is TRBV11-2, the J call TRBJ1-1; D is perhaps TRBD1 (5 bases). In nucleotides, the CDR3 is TGTGCCAGCAGCATATACCAGGGGAACACTGAAGCTTTCTTT. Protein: CASSIYQGNTEAFF.